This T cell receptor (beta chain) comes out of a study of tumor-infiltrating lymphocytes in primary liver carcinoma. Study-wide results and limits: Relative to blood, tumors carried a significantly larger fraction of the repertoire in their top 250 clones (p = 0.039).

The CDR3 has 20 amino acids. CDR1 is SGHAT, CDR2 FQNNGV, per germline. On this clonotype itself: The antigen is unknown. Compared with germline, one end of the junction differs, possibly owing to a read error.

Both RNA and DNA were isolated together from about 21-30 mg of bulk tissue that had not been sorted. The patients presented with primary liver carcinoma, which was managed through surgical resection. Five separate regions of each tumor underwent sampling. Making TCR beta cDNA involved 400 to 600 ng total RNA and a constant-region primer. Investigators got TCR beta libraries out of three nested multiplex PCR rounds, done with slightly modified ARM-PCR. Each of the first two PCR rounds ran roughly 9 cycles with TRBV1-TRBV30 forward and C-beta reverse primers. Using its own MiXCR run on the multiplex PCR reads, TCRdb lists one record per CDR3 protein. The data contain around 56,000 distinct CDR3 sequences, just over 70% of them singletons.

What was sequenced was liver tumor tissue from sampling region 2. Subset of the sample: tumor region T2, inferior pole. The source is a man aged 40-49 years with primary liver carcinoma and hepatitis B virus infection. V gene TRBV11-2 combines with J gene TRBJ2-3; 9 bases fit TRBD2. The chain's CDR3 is CASSLVSGGEVAGDVYTQYF. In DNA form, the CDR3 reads TGTGCCAGTAGCTTAGTATCCGGGGGTGAAGTAGCGGGAGATGTGTATACGCAGTATTTT.